This record covers a single T cell receptor beta chain. Its antigen is as yet unknown. PCR primers comprised 60 Vbeta and 13 Jbeta primers. Sequencing used immunoSEQ multiplex PCR; TCRdb keeps in-frame clones, though not all of them. Seen here are fewer than 250,000 clones, about three quarters observed once, and the top ten hold less than 20%. These data belong to a study of cytomegalovirus exposure and HLA in healthy donors. Study findings and constraints: CMV serostatus was the only recorded immune exposure for donors.

Source material: PBMCs. This clonotype originated in a man aged 35 to 55 in good health and CMV-seronegative.

CDR3 loop: CASSTTGVRQPQHF. CDR3 DNA: TGTGCCAGCAGCACCACAGGGGTACGTCAGCCCCAGCATTTT. The chain uses TRBV7-2 and TRBJ1-5; 7 bases align to TRBD1. The CDR3 length is 14 residues. V shed 5 bases, J shed 6 bases, and the junction held 7 bases outside the gene matches. Germline V gene data show CDR1 as SGHTA and CDR2 as FQGNSA.